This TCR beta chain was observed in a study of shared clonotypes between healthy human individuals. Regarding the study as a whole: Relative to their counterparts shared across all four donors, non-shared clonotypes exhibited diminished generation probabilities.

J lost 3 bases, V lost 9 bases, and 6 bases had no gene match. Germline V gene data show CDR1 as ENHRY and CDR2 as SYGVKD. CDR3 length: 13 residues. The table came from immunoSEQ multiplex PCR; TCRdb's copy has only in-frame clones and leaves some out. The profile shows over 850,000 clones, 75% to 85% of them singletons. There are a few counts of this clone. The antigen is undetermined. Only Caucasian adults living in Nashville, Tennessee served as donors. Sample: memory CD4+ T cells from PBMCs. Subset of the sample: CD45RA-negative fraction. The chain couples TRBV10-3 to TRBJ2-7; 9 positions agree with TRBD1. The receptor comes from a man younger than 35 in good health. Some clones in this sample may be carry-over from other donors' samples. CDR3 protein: CAMQETGGYEQYF. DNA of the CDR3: TGTGCCATGCAGGAGACAGGGGGCTACGAGCAGTACTTC.